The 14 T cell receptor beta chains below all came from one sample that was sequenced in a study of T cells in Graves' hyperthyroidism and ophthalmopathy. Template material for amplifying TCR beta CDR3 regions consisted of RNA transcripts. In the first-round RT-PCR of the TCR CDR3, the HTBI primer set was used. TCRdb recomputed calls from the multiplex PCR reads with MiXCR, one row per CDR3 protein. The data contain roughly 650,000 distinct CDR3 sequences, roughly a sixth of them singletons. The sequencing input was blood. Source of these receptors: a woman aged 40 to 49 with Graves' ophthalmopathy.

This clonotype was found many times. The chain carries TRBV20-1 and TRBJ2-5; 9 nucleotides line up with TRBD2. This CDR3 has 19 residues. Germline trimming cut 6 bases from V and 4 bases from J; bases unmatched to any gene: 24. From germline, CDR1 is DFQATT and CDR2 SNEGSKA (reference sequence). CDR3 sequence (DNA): TGCAGTGCCAAAACCGACGGACTACAGGCGGGAGGGCCAGGAGAGACCCAGTACTTC. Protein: CSAKTDGLQAGGPGETQYF.

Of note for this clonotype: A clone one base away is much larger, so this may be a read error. CDR3 amino acids: CVSSPTGFSTDTQYF. CDR3 nucleotides: TGCGTCAGCAGCCCGACAGGTTTTAGCACAGATACGCAGTATTTT. The gene calls are TRBV10-1 and TRBJ2-3; TRBD1 is a possible D gene (6 bases). The CDR3 spans 15 residues. CDR1 WNHNN and CDR2 SYGVQD come from the germline V gene (reference sequence).

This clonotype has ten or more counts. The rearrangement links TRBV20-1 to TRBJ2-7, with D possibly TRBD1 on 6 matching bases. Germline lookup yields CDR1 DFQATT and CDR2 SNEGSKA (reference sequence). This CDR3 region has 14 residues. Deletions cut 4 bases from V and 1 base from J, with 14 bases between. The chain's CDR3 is CSAISGDRSYEQYF. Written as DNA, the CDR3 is TGCAGTGCTATTTCAGGGGACCGTTCCTACGAGCAGTACTTC.

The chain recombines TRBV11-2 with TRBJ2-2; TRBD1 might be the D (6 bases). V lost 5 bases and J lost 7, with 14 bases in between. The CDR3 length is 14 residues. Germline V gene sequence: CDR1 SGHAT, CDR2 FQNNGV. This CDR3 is CASSPQGSGGELFF. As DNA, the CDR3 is TGTGCCAGCAGCCCACAGGGCAGTGGCGGGGAGCTGTTTTTT.

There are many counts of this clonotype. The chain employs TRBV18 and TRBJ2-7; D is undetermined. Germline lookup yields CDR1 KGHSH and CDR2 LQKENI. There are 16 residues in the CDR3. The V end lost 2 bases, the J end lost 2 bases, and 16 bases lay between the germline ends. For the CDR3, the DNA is TGTGCCAGCTCACCATCGGTGCTACCCTTAACCTACGAGCAGTACTTC. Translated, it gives CASSPSVLPLTYEQYF.

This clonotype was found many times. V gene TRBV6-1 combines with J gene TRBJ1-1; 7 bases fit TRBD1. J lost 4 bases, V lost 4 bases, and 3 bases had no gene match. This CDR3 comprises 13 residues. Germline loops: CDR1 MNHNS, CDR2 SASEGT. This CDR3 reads CASSVQGFTEAFF. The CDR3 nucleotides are TGTGCCAGCAGTGTACAGGGGTTCACTGAAGCTTTCTTT.

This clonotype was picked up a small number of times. The CDR3 DNA follows: TGTGCCAGCGGGACACGGACAGGGTCAACACCCCTCCACTTT. As protein: CASGTRTGSTPLHF. This sequence joins TRBV27 and TRBJ1-6, with TRBD1 identical over 8 bases. The V and J ends lost 8 bases and 11 bases, in that order; junction bases with no gene match: 11. The CDR3 consists of 14 residues. Germline lookup yields CDR1 MNHEY and CDR2 SMNVEV (reference sequence).

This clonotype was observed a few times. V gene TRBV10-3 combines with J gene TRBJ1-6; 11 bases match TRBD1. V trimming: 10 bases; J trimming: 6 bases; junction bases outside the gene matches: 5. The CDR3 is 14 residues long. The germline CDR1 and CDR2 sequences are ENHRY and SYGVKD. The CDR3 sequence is CATGQGAGNSPLHF. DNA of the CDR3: TGTGCCACCGGACAGGGGGCGGGTAATTCACCCCTCCACTTT.

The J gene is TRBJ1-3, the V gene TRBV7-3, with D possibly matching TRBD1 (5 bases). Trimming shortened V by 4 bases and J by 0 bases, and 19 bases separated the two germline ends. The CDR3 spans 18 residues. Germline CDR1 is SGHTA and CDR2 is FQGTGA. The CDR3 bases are TGTGCCAGCAGCTCAGTTAACCGGGACCTCCCCTCTGGAAACACCATATATTTT. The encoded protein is CASSSVNRDLPSGNTIYF.

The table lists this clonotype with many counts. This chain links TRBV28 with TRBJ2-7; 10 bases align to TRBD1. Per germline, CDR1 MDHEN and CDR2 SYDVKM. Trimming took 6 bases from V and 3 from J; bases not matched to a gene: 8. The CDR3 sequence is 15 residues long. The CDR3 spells CASRNRDRGFYEQYF. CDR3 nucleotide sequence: TGTGCCAGCAGGAACCGGGACAGGGGATTCTACGAGCAGTACTTC.

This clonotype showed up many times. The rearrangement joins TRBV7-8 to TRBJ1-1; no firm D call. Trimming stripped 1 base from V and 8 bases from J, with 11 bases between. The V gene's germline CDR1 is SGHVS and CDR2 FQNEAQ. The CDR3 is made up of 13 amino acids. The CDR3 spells CASSLDTGSEAFF. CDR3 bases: TGTGCCAGCAGCTTAGATACGGGGTCGGAAGCTTTCTTT.

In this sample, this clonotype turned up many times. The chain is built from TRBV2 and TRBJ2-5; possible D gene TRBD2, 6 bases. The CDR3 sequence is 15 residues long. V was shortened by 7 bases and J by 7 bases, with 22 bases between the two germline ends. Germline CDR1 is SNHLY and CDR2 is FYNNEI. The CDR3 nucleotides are TGTGCCAGCAAGGCACTTCAGGGACCAGCGGGGACCCAGTACTTC. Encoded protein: CASKALQGPAGTQYF.

In DNA, the CDR3 is TGTGCCAGCGGAAGCGAGAACACTGAAGCTTTCTTT. This gives the protein CASGSENTEAFF. V usage is TRBV7-9 and J usage is TRBJ1-1; D unclear. The CDR3 is 12 residues long. In germline, CDR1 is SEHNR, CDR2 FQNEAQ (reference sequence). V was cut by 8 bases and J by 1 base, with 8 bases left in between.

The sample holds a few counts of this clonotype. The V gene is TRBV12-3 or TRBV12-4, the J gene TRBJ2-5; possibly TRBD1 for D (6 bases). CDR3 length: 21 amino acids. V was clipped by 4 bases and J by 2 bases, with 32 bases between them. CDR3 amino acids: CASSSHYRQATNQDPQETQYF. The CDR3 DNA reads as TGTGCCAGCAGTTCGCACTACCGACAGGCCACTAACCAGGACCCTCAAGAGACCCAGTACTTC.